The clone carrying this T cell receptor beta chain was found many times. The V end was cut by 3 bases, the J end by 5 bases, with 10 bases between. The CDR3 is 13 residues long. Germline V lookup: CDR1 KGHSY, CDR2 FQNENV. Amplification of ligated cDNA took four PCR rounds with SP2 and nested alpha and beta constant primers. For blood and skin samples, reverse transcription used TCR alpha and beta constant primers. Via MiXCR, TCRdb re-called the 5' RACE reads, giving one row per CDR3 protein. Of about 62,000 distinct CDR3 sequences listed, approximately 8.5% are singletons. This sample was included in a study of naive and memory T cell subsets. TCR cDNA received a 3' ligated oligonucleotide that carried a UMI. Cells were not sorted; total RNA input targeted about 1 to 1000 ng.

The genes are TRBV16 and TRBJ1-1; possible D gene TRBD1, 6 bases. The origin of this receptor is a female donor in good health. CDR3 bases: TGTGCCAGCAGCCAGTCAGGGGCTACTGAAGCTTTCTTT. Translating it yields CASSQSGATEAFF.